The TCR beta chain described here comes from a study of graft-versus-host responses after intestinal transplantation. Study summary: Recipients had transplants, and these were multivisceral, liver-intestinal, or isolated intestinal. Once they had received anti-thymocyte globulin induction, all recipients took tacrolimus and steroids for approximately 3 years.

TCRdb keeps only in-frame clones here, not all; method: immunoSEQ multiplex PCR. The sample yields tens of thousands of clones, 92% seen once. The V and J ends lost 1 base and 4 bases respectively, with 10 bases between them. This CDR3 is 15 amino acids long. Germline CDR1 and CDR2: LNHDA and SQIVND (reference sequence). Turning to this clone: As yet, its antigen is unknown.

Study-wide results and limits: The authors found GvH clones in recipient marrow, some appearing first in ileum or blood.

This sample comprised PBMCs, obtained 98 days after intestinal transplantation. The chain is built from TRBV19 and TRBJ2-2; D could derive from TRBD1 or TRBD2 (5 bases each). The clonotype was recovered from a human patient who received an intestinal transplant, so some T cells may come from the graft donor. CDR3 sequence: CASSIGGPSTGELFF. In DNA form, the CDR3 reads TGTGCCAGTAGTATAGGGGGACCTTCCACCGGGGAGCTGTTTTTT.